The rows below give T cell receptor beta chains drawn from one sample of a study of response to subunit inactivated influenza vaccine. Via MiXCR, TCRdb re-called the RT-PCR reads, giving one row per CDR3 protein. The repertoire holds around 650,000 distinct CDR3 sequences, with about 15% as singletons. Here the sequenced sample was PBMCs from blood, taken about 13 days after vaccination. These receptors all come from a man aged 45-65 years who received an inactivated influenza vaccine. CDR3s include the opening cysteine and the closing phenylalanine or tryptophan. The order of the fields is J gene, V gene, clone size, D gene, CDR3 protein, CDR3 DNA. A D gene is named only where the DNA matches it firmly. Clone size is not always given. Where it is, it says once, few, many or a class for expanded clones.

j_gene: TRBJ2-3; v_gene: TRBV5-4; abundance: .; d_gene: TRBD2; CDR3aa: CASSRWTSGVRTDTQYF; CDR3nt: TGTGCCAGCAGCCGCTGGACTAGCGGGGTGCGCACAGATACGCAGTATTTT
j_gene: TRBJ2-2; v_gene: TRBV18; abundance: .; d_gene: .; CDR3aa: CASRPFRTTGELFF; CDR3nt: TGTGCCAGCCGCCCGTTTCGGACCACCGGGGAGCTGTTTTTT
j_gene: TRBJ2-5; v_gene: TRBV20-1; abundance: .; d_gene: .; CDR3aa: CSARDLNGIQETQYF; CDR3nt: TGCAGTGCTAGAGATCTAAATGGAATCCAAGAGACCCAGTACTTC
j_gene: TRBJ2-2; v_gene: TRBV10-3; abundance: few; d_gene: .; CDR3aa: CAISESISGNTGELFF; CDR3nt: TGTGCCATCAGTGAGTCTATTAGCGGTAACACCGGGGAGCTGTTTTTT
j_gene: TRBJ2-5; v_gene: TRBV10-3; abundance: .; d_gene: TRBD1; CDR3aa: CAISERRGSFAETQYF; CDR3nt: TGTGCCATCAGTGAACGCAGGGGGTCCTTTGCAGAGACCCAGTACTTC
j_gene: TRBJ2-7; v_gene: TRBV2; abundance: .; d_gene: TRBD1; CDR3aa: CASSRGTGGFYEQYF; CDR3nt: TGTGCCAGCAGCCGCGGGACAGGGGGCTTCTACGAGCAGTACTTC
j_gene: TRBJ1-3; v_gene: TRBV3-1; abundance: few; d_gene: .; CDR3aa: CASSPTRTVYSGNTIYF; CDR3nt: TGTGCCAGCAGCCCAACACGGACAGTCTACTCTGGAAACACCATATATTTT
j_gene: TRBJ2-1; v_gene: TRBV4-3; abundance: few; d_gene: .; CDR3aa: CASSQDFANSYNEQFF; CDR3nt: TGCGCCAGCAGCCAAGACTTCGCTAATTCCTACAATGAGCAGTTCTTC
j_gene: TRBJ2-7; v_gene: TRBV12-3/TRBV12-4; abundance: .; d_gene: TRBD1; CDR3aa: CASSLTRGWYEQYF; CDR3nt: TGTGCCAGCAGTTTAACCAGGGGGTGGTACGAGCAGTACTTC
j_gene: TRBJ1-5; v_gene: TRBV6-2/TRBV6-3; abundance: few; d_gene: .; CDR3aa: CASSYRAGGQPQHF; CDR3nt: TGTGCCAGCAGTTACCGGGCCGGGGGTCAGCCCCAGCATTTT
j_gene: TRBJ1-1; v_gene: TRBV29-1; abundance: .; d_gene: TRBD1; CDR3aa: CSGRGQGAGAFF; CDR3nt: TGCAGCGGAAGGGGACAGGGGGCTGGAGCTTTCTTT
j_gene: TRBJ2-7; v_gene: TRBV7-8; abundance: few; d_gene: TRBD2; CDR3aa: CASSFGRTLLADSYEQYF; CDR3nt: TGTGCCAGCAGCTTTGGCAGGACCCTACTAGCGGACTCCTACGAGCAGTACTTC
j_gene: TRBJ2-2; v_gene: TRBV12-3/TRBV12-4; abundance: many; d_gene: .; CDR3aa: CASSYDSPGELFF; CDR3nt: TGTGCCAGCAGTTACGACAGTCCCGGGGAGCTGTTTTTT
j_gene: TRBJ2-7; v_gene: TRBV3-1; abundance: .; d_gene: .; CDR3aa: CASSQGQGRSEQYF; CDR3nt: TGTGCCAGCAGCCAAGGTCAGGGGCGAAGCGAGCAGTACTTC
j_gene: TRBJ2-5; v_gene: TRBV11-2; abundance: .; d_gene: .; CDR3aa: CASSLRLVSANQETQYF; CDR3nt: TGTGCCAGCAGCTTAAGGCTAGTGTCGGCGAACCAAGAGACCCAGTACTTC
j_gene: TRBJ2-1; v_gene: TRBV6-2/TRBV6-3; abundance: few; d_gene: .; CDR3aa: CASSYLQGNYNEQFF; CDR3nt: TGTGCCAGCAGTTATTTACAGGGAAACTACAATGAGCAGTTCTTC
j_gene: TRBJ2-7; v_gene: TRBV9; abundance: few; d_gene: TRBD1; CDR3aa: CASSVVGTGNEQYF; CDR3nt: TGTGCCAGCAGCGTAGTGGGGACAGGGAACGAGCAGTACTTC
j_gene: TRBJ1-1; v_gene: TRBV28; abundance: few; d_gene: TRBD1; CDR3aa: CASSLWTGINTEAFF; CDR3nt: TGTGCCAGCAGTTTATGGACAGGGATAAACACTGAAGCTTTCTTT
j_gene: TRBJ2-7; v_gene: TRBV10-3; abundance: .; d_gene: TRBD2; CDR3aa: CAVKGLAAGGNEQYF; CDR3nt: TGTGCCGTTAAGGGACTAGCGGCGGGAGGAAACGAGCAGTACTTC
j_gene: TRBJ2-5; v_gene: TRBV20-1; abundance: few; d_gene: TRBD1; CDR3aa: CSARTGIETQYF; CDR3nt: TGCAGTGCTCGGACAGGAATAGAGACCCAGTACTTC
j_gene: TRBJ2-3; v_gene: TRBV10-3; abundance: .; d_gene: .; CDR3aa: CAISGGADTQYF; CDR3nt: TGTGCCATCAGTGGGGGGGCAGATACGCAGTATTTT
j_gene: TRBJ2-3; v_gene: TRBV30; abundance: .; d_gene: .; CDR3aa: CAWSPGLLNTDTQYF; CDR3nt: TGTGCCTGGAGTCCGGGCCTCCTGAACACAGATACGCAGTATTTT
j_gene: TRBJ2-7; v_gene: TRBV12-3/TRBV12-4; abundance: few; d_gene: .; CDR3aa: CASSSAVYEQYF; CDR3nt: TGTGCCAGCAGTTCAGCGGTTTACGAGCAGTACTTC
j_gene: TRBJ1-2; v_gene: TRBV4-3; abundance: few; d_gene: .; CDR3aa: CASSQEKGWQGGYTF; CDR3nt: TGCGCCAGCAGCCAAGAGAAAGGGTGGCAAGGTGGCTACACCTTC
j_gene: TRBJ1-6; v_gene: TRBV9; abundance: few; d_gene: .; CDR3aa: CASSVGLRESPLHF; CDR3nt: TGTGCCAGCAGCGTAGGTTTAAGAGAATCACCCCTCCACTTT
j_gene: TRBJ2-5; v_gene: TRBV7-9; abundance: few; d_gene: TRBD1; CDR3aa: CASSFPQGAQYF; CDR3nt: TGTGCCAGCAGCTTTCCCCAGGGGGCCCAGTACTTC
j_gene: TRBJ2-1; v_gene: TRBV7-9; abundance: .; d_gene: TRBD2; CDR3aa: CASSQRGGRNEQFF; CDR3nt: TGTGCCAGCAGCCAGCGGGGGGGTCGGAATGAGCAGTTCTTC
j_gene: TRBJ2-1; v_gene: TRBV20-1; abundance: few; d_gene: TRBD1; CDR3aa: CSTRDSSYNEQFF; CDR3nt: TGCAGTACCCGGGACAGCTCCTACAATGAGCAGTTCTTC
j_gene: TRBJ2-5; v_gene: TRBV7-2; abundance: once; d_gene: .; CDR3aa: CASSLGGGMEKTQYF; CDR3nt: TGTGCCAGCAGCTTAGGGGGCGGGATGGAAAAGACCCAGTACTTC
j_gene: TRBJ2-3; v_gene: TRBV2; abundance: .; d_gene: .; CDR3aa: CASRQDTTDTQYF; CDR3nt: TGTGCCAGCAGACAGGATACCACAGATACGCAGTATTTT
j_gene: TRBJ2-7; v_gene: TRBV27; abundance: .; d_gene: TRBD1; CDR3aa: CASSLFAIKGADEQYF; CDR3nt: TGTGCCAGCAGTTTATTCGCAATAAAGGGGGCTGACGAGCAGTACTTC
j_gene: TRBJ2-1; v_gene: TRBV10-3; abundance: .; d_gene: .; CDR3aa: CAISARDTGNEQFF; CDR3nt: TGTGCCATCAGTGCCAGAGACACGGGGAATGAGCAGTTCTTC
j_gene: TRBJ2-1; v_gene: TRBV29-1; abundance: many; d_gene: TRBD2; CDR3aa: CSVSTSGHEQFF; CDR3nt: TGCAGCGTATCGACTAGCGGGCATGAGCAGTTCTTC